The source of this T cell receptor beta chain is a study of vaccination effects on CD4 cells after COVID-19. General study findings and limits: Only 1 of 255 vaccine-induced clones from healthy vaccinees cross-reacted with common cold coronaviruses. Early post-infection timepoints were missing from the study, which also had few convalescent patients.

With around ten days of culture completed, CD4+ T cells were isolated. Vaccine recipients had no previous SARS-CoV-2 infection; their nucleocapsid antibodies were negative. Half-medium changes using IL-2 medium occurred on days 3 and 7. Assay: immunoSEQ multiplex PCR; the TCRdb copy retains only in-frame clones and omits some. The data contain 50,000 or so clones, 50% to 70% of them seen just once; the ten biggest clones take up nearly 5.5%. Comment on this clone: Its matching antigen is unknown.

V lost 9 bases and J lost 2; bases outside the gene matches: 5. The germline CDR1 and CDR2 sequences are WNHNN and SYGVQD (reference sequence). CDR3 length equals 14 residues. The TCR originated in a human donor who received a COVID-19 vaccine. The V and J genes are TRBV10-1 and TRBJ2-3, with 10 positions matching TRBD2. The source material was CD4+ T cells from PBMCs cultured without peptide, sampled before COVID-19 vaccination. CDR3 amino acids: CASQREGHTDTQYF. As DNA, the CDR3 is TGCGCCAGTCAGCGGGAGGGTCACACAGATACGCAGTATTTT.